The 9 T cell receptor beta chains below come from one sample, sequenced in a study of blood T cell repertoires in COVID-19. Profiling relied on immunoSEQ multiplex PCR, and the TCRdb table lists in-frame clones only, not all of them. This table has under 100,000 clones, 75% to 85% appearing once. The material sequenced was peripheral blood. The receptors stem from a human donor in a cohort sampled during active COVID-19.

This clone was picked up a small number of times. The J gene is TRBJ1-6, the V gene TRBV7-2, with 7 bases fitting TRBD1. The length of the CDR3 is 15 residues. Looked up from germline, CDR1 is SGHTA and CDR2 is FQGNSA. V shed 3 bases, J shed 7 bases, and the junction held 6 bases outside the gene matches. The CDR3 is CASSFTGTVNSPLHF. The CDR3, as DNA: TGTGCCAGCAGCTTTACGGGGACAGTGAATTCACCCCTCCACTTT.

The chain has TRBV5-1 and TRBJ2-3; 7 bases match TRBD2. J gave up 1 base and V 3 bases, and 8 bases lay outside the gene matches. Germline V gene data show CDR1 as SGHRS and CDR2 as YFSETQ. The length of the CDR3 is 16 residues. In nucleotides, the CDR3 is TGCGCCAGCAGCTCCTTCGGAGCGGGACGCACAGATACGCAGTATTTT. The encoded protein is CASSSFGAGRTDTQYF.

This rearrangement joins TRBV11-2 to TRBJ2-7, with TRBD1 as a possible D gene (6 bases). The germline gives CDR1 SGHAT, CDR2 FQNNGV. This CDR3 spans 14 amino acids. Trimming removed 6 bases at V and 3 bases at J, with 15 bases between. The CDR3 DNA reads as TGTGCCAGCAGTAATCTGGACAGAAGCTACGAGCAGTACTTC. Encoded protein: CASSNLDRSYEQYF.

The chain employs TRBV24-1 and TRBJ2-2; 10 bases fit TRBD1. This CDR3 spans 17 amino acids. After removal of 4 bases from V and 4 bases from J, the junction contained 8 bases not matched to a gene. Per the germline V gene, CDR1 is KGHDR and CDR2 is SFDVKD. The CDR3 DNA is TGTGCCACCAGTGACCCGACAGGGGGCGGAATCACCGGGGAGCTGTTTTTT. As protein: CATSDPTGGGITGELFF.

The gene calls are TRBV10-3 and TRBJ1-1; TRBD1 agrees at 10 bases. In germline, CDR1 is ENHRY, CDR2 SYGVKD. CDR3 length equals 16 residues. After removal of 6 bases from V and 3 bases from J, the junction contained 10 bases not matched to a gene. The CDR3 sequence: CAIRDRGIGDDTEAFF. The CDR3 DNA reads TGTGCCATCAGGGACAGGGGGATCGGGGATGACACTGAAGCTTTCTTT.

V is TRBV19 and J is TRBJ2-7, with TRBD1 matching 9 bases. The germline CDR1 and CDR2 sequences are LNHDA and SQIVND (reference sequence). This CDR3 spans 16 amino acids. J gave up 3 bases and V 6 bases, and 12 bases lay outside the gene matches. Here the CDR3 DNA reads TGTGCCAGTAGACCCGGCGGGACAGGGACCTTCTACGAGCAGTACTTC. Its translation is CASRPGGTGTFYEQYF.

The V call is TRBV30, the J call TRBJ2-7; 13 bases map to TRBD2. Germline lookup yields CDR1 GTSNPN and CDR2 SVGIG (reference sequence). This CDR3 comprises 14 residues. Germline trimming cut 1 base from V and 11 bases from J; bases unmatched to any gene: 8. The CDR3 bases are TGTGCCTGGAGTGAAGGACTAGCGGGGGACGATAAGTACTTC. Amino acid sequence: CAWSEGLAGDDKYF.

This clone came up once. The chain has TRBV5-1 and TRBJ1-2; 10 nucleotides match TRBD1. This CDR3 contains 15 residues. The germline gives CDR1 SGHRS, CDR2 YFSETQ. Trimming cost V 0 bases and J 5 bases; bases outside gene matches: 4. This CDR3 is CASSLAGGQGYGYTF. In nucleotides, the CDR3 is TGCGCCAGCAGCTTGGCGGGGGGACAGGGGTATGGCTACACCTTC.

This chain joins TRBV24-1 and TRBJ2-5; TRBD1 agrees at 7 bases. After removal of 7 bases from V and 4 bases from J, the junction contained 11 bases not matched to a gene. From germline, CDR1 is KGHDR and CDR2 SFDVKD. CDR3 length equals 15 residues. CDR3: CATSPTPTGPETQYF. In DNA form, the CDR3 reads TGTGCCACCAGCCCCACCCCGACAGGGCCAGAGACCCAGTACTTC.